This TCR beta chain was sequenced in a study of blood T cells in healthy people across ages (dated by TCRdb to between 2014 and 2017). With regard to the full study: In model experiments, template switching captured roughly one uniquely barcoded TCR beta cDNA molecule for every two T cells. The donors were divided into four age groups: young (average roughly 15 years), middle-aged (under 40), aged (about 62) and long-lived (about 80). Two additional independent replicas of 1 million unique cDNA reads from the same blood draw were analyzed for two donors (one aged 18 to 30 and one aged 80 or older). Donors of different ages were randomly distributed across sequencing lanes to avoid experimental bias. The study measured age-related changes in TCR beta repertoire diversity using deep sequencing normalized with unique cDNA molecular identifiers. Findings and caveats that apply to the study as a whole: There was a strong correlation between observed TCR beta diversity and the percentage of naive T cells measured by flow cytometry. Estimates of total diversity based on one million sequenced T cells were regarded as lower bounds and as underestimates. As age increased, observed TCR beta diversity per million T cells dropped in a roughly linear way, and a significant reduction was already evident by age 40. Donor CMV infection status was unknown, potentially confounding age-related changes in expanded clonotypes. Compared with the aged group, the long-lived group had more naive CD4+ T cells, fewer expanded clones and increased TCR diversity, a pattern suggesting age selection. Bulk unsorted PBMC profiling prevented conclusive comparison of naive and antigen-experienced compartments.

To note about this clonotype: Its antigen has not been determined. No much larger clone exists at a distance of one base, and base qualities are not known.

Library method: 5' RACE. Sequencing took place on an Illumina HiSeq 2500. A second roughly 7 to 12 cycle PCR used a sample-barcoded 5' primer and a J-beta primer mix. A unique molecular identifier was introduced onto each TCR beta cDNA molecule by a template-switch 5' adaptor carrying 12 random nucleotides. Each sample yielded at least 3 million CDR3-containing paired-end reads. First-strand cDNA was synthesized from all RNA with the Mint cDNA synthesis kit, primed by a TRBC-specific oligonucleotide. Following uracil-DNA glycosylase treatment, all cDNA underwent a first 18-cycle PCR with the universal primers M1SS and BC2_uni_R. The study's processing was this. For normalization, 1 million high-quality reads were randomly selected from each sample, with every read carrying a distinct molecular identifier. Instead of being binned into consensus sequences, reads with shared molecular identifiers were discarded. CDR3 identification, clonotype clustering and error correction used MiTCR with a Q25 quality threshold and the strictest error-elimination algorithm. A nonparametric unseen species model with Euler transformation was used to estimate a lower bound on total TCR beta diversity. In TCRdb, the public reads were trimmed at Q25 with fastp and aligned with MiXCR, with productive beta chains retained. Identical CDR3 proteins give one entry, which carries the most common genes and DNA. V and J calls and clone size were set by TCRdb, not the authors. The sample table shows some 710,000 distinct CDR3 sequences, and 20% to 25% are seen once. Under 25% of the sample rests with the top ten.

Spanning cysteine to phenylalanine, the CDR3 consists of 17 amino acids. CDR3 DNA is the only sequence kept; it has 51 bases, read in frame from the first base. Relative to germline, V is missing 6 bases and J is missing 2 bases, with 14 bases of the junction outside any gene match. CDR1 SNHLY and CDR2 FYNNEI were looked up in the germline V gene. Systemically healthy Caucasian individuals from Russia, approximately 39 in total and aged roughly 6 to 100 years, were included as donors. Each donor gave about 9.2 milliliters of peripheral blood, drawn into EDTA-treated Vacutainer tubes. PBMCs were isolated by Ficoll-Paque density-gradient centrifugation, with at least 6 million obtained per sample. Total RNA, at least 6 micrograms per sample, was extracted from PBMCs with Trizol reagent. For every donor, an aliquot of PBMCs went through flow cytometry to measure the percentages of naive CD45RAhigh/CD27high T cells.

In this chain, TRBV2 is recombined with TRBJ2-3; TRBD2 lines up with 7 middle nucleotides. The sequenced sample consisted of blood. The source of this sequence is a man aged 70 or older in good health. In nucleotides, the sequence is TGTGCCAGCAGGGGCGGGGGAATAGTCTTCTTCACAGATACGCAGTATTTT. Translated, it reads CASRGGGIVFFTDTQYF.